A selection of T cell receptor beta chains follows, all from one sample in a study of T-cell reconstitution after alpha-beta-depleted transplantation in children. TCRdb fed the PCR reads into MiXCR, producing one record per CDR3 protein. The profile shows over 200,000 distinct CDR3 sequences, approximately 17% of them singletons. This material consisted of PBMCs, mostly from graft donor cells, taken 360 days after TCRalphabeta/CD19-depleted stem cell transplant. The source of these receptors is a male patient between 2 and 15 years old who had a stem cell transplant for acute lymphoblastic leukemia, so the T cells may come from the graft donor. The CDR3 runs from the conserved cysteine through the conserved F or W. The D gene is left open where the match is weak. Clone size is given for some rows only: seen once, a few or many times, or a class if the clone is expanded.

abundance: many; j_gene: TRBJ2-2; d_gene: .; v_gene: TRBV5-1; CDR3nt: TGCGCCAGCAGCGGGAGGACAACCAACACCGGGGAGCTGTTTTTT; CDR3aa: CASSGRTTNTGELFF
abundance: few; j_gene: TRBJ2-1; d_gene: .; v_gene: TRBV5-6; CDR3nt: TGTGCCAGCAGCTTGTCGGGGCTGGCGCATGAGCAGTTCTTC; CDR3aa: CASSLSGLAHEQFF
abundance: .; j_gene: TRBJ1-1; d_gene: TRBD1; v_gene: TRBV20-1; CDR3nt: TGCAGTGCTAGCCCAGACAGGGGGCCAACTGAAGCTTTCTTT; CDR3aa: CSASPDRGPTEAFF
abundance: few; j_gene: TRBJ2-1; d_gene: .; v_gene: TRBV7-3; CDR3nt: TGTGCCAGCAGCCCCGCCGGGGGCCAAAATGAGCAGTTCTTC; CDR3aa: CASSPAGGQNEQFF
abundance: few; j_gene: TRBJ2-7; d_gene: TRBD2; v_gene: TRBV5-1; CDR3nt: TGCGCCAGCAGCTTGGCGGGGGGACTCCACGAGCAGTACTTC; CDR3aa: CASSLAGGLHEQYF
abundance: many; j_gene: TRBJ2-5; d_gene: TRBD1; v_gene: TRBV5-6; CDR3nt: TGTGCCAGCAGCCGACAGGGCCAGGAGACCCAGTACTTC; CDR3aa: CASSRQGQETQYF
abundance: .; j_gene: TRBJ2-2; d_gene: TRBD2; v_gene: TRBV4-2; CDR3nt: TGTGCCAGCAGCCTACCCCGGGGCGGGGGTCGCCTCACCGGGGAGCTGTTTTTT; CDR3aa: CASSLPRGGGRLTGELFF
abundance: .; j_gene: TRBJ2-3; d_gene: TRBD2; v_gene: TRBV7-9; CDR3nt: TGTGCCAGCAGCTATCTAGCGGGAGGGAGCCCAGATACGCAGTATTTT; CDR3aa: CASSYLAGGSPDTQYF
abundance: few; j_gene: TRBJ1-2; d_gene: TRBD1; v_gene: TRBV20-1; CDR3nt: TGCAGTGCTAGGAAGGGGGCGGACTATGGCTACACCTTC; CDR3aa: CSARKGADYGYTF
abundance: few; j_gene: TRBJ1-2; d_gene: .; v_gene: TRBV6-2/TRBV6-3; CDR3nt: TGTGCCAGCAGTTACTCCTCCGGGACGACTCTGGAAGGCTACACCTTC; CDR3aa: CASSYSSGTTLEGYTF
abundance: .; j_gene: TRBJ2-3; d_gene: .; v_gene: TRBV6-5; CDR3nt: TGTGCCAGCAGTTACTTACCGGACTCACCGCCGGGTACGCAGTATTTT; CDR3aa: CASSYLPDSPPGTQYF
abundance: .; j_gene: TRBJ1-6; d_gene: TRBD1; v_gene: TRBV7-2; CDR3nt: TGTGCCAGCAGCCCAGGACAGGGGAATTCACCCCTCCACTTT; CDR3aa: CASSPGQGNSPLHF
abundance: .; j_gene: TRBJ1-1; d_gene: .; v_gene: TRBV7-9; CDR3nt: TGTGCCAGCAGCTTAAAAAACACAGGCATGAACACTGAAGCTTTCTTT; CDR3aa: CASSLKNTGMNTEAFF
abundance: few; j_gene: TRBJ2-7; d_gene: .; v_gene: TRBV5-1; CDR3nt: TGCGCCAGCAGCTTAAAGGTACGGTCCGAGCAGTACTTC; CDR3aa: CASSLKVRSEQYF
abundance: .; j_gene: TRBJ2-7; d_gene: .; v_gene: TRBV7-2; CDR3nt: TGTGCCAGCAGCCCCTACCCTAGACTCTACGAGCAGTACTTC; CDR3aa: CASSPYPRLYEQYF
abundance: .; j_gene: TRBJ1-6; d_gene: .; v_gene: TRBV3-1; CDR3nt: TGTGCCAGCAGCCAAGAAGGGCGGATGAATTCACCCCTCCACTTT; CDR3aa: CASSQEGRMNSPLHF
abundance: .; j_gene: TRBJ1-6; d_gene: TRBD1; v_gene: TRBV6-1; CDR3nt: TGTGCCAGCAGTCCCGACAGGGCTGAGGGGATTCGCCTCCACTTT; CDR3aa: CASSPDRAEGIRLHF
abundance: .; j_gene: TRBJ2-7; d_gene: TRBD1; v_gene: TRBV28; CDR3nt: TGTGCCAGCAGTTTGTTAGGACAGGGGCCCTACGAGCAGTACTTC; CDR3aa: CASSLLGQGPYEQYF
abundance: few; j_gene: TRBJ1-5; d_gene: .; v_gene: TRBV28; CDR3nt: TGTGCCAGCAGTTTCATTATCGGGTCGGTTAGCAATCAGCCCCAGCATTTT; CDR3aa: CASSFIIGSVSNQPQHF
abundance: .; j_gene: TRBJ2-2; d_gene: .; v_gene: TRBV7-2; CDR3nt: TGTGCCAGCAGCTTAGCTGTTACGGGCACCGGGGAGCTGTTTTTT; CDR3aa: CASSLAVTGTGELFF
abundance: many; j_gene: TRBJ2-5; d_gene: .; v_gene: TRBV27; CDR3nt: TGTGCCAGCAGTTTCGCCCTACCTACGTCGACCCAGTACTTC; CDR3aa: CASSFALPTSTQYF
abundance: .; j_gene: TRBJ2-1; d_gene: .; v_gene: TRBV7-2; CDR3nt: TGTGCCAGCAGCTTACGACCGAGCTCCTACAATGAGCAGTTCTTC; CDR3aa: CASSLRPSSYNEQFF